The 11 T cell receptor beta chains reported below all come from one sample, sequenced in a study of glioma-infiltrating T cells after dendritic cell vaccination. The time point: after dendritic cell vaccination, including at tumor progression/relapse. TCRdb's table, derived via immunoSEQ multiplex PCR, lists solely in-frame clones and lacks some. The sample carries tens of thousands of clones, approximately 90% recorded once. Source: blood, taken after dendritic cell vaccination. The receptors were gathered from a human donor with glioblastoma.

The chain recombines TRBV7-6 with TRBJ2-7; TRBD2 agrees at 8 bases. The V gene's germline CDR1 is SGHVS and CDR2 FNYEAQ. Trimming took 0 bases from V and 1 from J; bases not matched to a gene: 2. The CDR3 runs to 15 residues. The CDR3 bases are TGTGCCAGCAGCTTAGCTGGCGGGGGGTCCTACGAGCAGTACTTC. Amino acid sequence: CASSLAGGGSYEQYF.

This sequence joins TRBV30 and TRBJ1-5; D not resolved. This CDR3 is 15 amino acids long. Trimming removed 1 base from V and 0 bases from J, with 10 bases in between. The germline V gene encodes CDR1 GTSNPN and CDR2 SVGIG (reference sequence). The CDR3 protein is CAWSAQTVSNQPQHF. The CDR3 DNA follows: TGTGCCTGGAGTGCCCAAACAGTTAGCAATCAGCCCCAGCATTTT.

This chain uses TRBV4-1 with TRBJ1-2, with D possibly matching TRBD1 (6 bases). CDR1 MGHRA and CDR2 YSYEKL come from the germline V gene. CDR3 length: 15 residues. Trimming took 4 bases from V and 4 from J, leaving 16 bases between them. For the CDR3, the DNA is TGCGCCAGCAGCCGACATAAGGACAGCTTCTATGGCTACACCTTC. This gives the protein CASSRHKDSFYGYTF.

This CDR3 is CASSLLGGRTGELFF. CDR3 nucleotides: TGTGCCAGCAGTTTACTGGGAGGGAGGACCGGGGAGCTGTTTTTT. The rearrangement joins TRBV28 to TRBJ2-2; 7 nucleotides agree with TRBD2. V gave up 2 bases and J gave up 5 bases; unmatched junction bases: 5. CDR3 size: 15 residues. Germline values: CDR1 MDHEN, CDR2 SYDVKM.

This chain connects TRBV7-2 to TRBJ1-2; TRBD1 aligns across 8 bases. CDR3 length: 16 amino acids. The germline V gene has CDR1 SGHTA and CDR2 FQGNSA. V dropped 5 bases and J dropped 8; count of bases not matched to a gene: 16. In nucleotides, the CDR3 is TGTGCCAGCAGCCAATCCGGGACAGGACGATTGGAAGGCTACACCTTC. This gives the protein CASSQSGTGRLEGYTF.

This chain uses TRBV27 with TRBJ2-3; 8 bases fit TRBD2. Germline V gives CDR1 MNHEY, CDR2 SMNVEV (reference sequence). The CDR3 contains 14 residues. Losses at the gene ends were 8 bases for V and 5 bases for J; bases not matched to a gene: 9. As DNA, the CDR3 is TGTGCCAGCGGACCGGGGGGGGGAGAAGATACGCAGTATTTT. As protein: CASGPGGGEDTQYF.

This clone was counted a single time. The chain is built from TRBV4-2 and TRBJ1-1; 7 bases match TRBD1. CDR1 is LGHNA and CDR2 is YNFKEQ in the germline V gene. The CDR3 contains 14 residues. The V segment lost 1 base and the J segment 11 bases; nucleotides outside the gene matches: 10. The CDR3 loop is CASSQADGDRGAFF. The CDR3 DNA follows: TGTGCCAGCAGCCAAGCGGATGGGGACAGAGGGGCTTTCTTT.

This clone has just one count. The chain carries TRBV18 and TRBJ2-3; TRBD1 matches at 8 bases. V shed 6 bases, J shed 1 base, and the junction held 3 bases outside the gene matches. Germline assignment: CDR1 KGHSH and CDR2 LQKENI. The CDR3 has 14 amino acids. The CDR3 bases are TGTGCCAGCTCCTCGACAGGGGGCACAGATACGCAGTATTTT. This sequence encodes CASSSTGGTDTQYF.

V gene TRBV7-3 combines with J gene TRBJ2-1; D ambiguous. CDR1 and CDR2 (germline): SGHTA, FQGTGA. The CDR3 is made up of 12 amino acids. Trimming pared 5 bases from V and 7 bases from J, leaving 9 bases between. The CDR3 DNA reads TGTGCCAGCAGCATATCCGGGAATGAGCAGTTCTTC. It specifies CASSISGNEQFF.

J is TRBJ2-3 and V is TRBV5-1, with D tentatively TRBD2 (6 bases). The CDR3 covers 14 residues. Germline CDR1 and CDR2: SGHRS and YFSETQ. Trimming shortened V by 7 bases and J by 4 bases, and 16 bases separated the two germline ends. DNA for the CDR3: TGCGCCAGCGGCCAGGAGGGTGGGTCAGATACGCAGTATTTT. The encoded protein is CASGQEGGSDTQYF.

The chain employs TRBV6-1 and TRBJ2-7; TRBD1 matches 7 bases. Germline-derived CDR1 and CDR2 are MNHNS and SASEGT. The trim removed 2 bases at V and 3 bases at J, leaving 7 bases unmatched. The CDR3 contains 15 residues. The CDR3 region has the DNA TGTGCCAGCAGTGAAAAAAGGGGGCCCAACTACGAGCAGTACTTC. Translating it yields CASSEKRGPNYEQYF.